The TCR beta chain described here comes from a study of blood T cell repertoires in COVID-19 (dated by TCRdb to 2020 to 2022). In the study overall: The collaborator samples originated in the United States, Italy and Spain and spanned the acute and convalescent phases of COVID-19. Samples were obtained from the ongoing ImmuneRACE study (first 160 participants) and from 1,200 or so subjects provided by 6 global collaborators. Subjects who had been exposed to COVID-19, were actively infected with it, or had recovered from it provided the deeply sampled blood TCRbeta repertoires that made up the dataset. Sample metadata almost always included a de-identified subject ID, COVID-19 status, age in years and sex. The repertoires were released in a freely available public database meant as a resource for research on the immune response to SARS-CoV-2. The prospective study material was composed of cDNA or gDNA derived from T cells, B-cell-depleted T cells, or PBMCs. Where available, HLA class I and class II types were obtained from metadata supplied by the sample provider rather than from assay-based typing.

What the work shows at the level of the full study, not this receptor alone: The amount of clinical and demographic metadata varied by source and participant and was provided uncurated.

TCRbeta CDR3 regions were amplified from genomic DNA using the immunoSEQ Assay, a bias-controlled multiplex PCR. Concerning the study's data processing: The number of nucleated cells in each sample was estimated from the amplification of reference gene primers within the assay. To quantify the absolute abundance of each unique TCRbeta CDR3 rearrangement, sequence reads were collapsed and filtered. For each sample, productive Simpson clonality was calculated as the square root of Simpson's diversity index over productive rearrangements. The table was pulled from immuneACCESS by TCRdb, which kept in-frame rearrangements only. Such tables lose some clones; where checked, under half of the loss comes from unresolved V genes, and the rest has no known cause. That table supplies the V and J calls and clone size; D and trimming were determined from the DNA. In this sample the table shows 50,000 or so clones, less than 90% of which occur a single time. The top ten hold roughly a quarter of the sample.

As regards this clone: Its antigen is currently not known. There are no base qualities to consult, and no much larger clone falls within one base.

The CDR1 and CDR2 encoded by the germline V gene are SGHDN and FVKESK. At the junction V is shortened by 7 bases and J by 7 bases, with 11 bases in between. Measured from the cysteine to the phenylalanine, the CDR3 is 12 residues long. Kept here is only the CDR3 DNA, which spans 36 bases and is read in frame from base 1. The collaborating institutions used their own protocols to collect whole blood in K2EDTA tubes. For TCRbeta analysis, collaborators shipped samples as frozen whole blood, isolated PBMCs, or DNA extracted from either of those sample types. The source material was peripheral blood. This clonotype was obtained from a human donor in a cohort sampled during active COVID-19. Recombination linked TRBV14 to TRBJ1-3, with the D segment identity uncertain. The nucleotide sequence is TGTGCCAGCACCCCCCCCGGGAACACCATATATTTT. Translated, it gives CASTPPGNTIYF.